This TCR beta chain was identified during a study of T cell responses to AZD1222 COVID-19 vaccine. Generated by immunoSEQ multiplex PCR, the TCRdb table keeps only in-frame clones and is missing some. The sample records 120,000 to 150,000 clones, about nine tenths being singletons. CDR3 length: 15 amino acids. Germline V gene data show CDR1 as LGHDT and CDR2 as YNNKEL (reference sequence). V dropped 4 bases and J dropped 4 bases, with 16 bases sitting between them. Sample: peripheral blood, taken on day 0 of AZD1222 vaccination. The clonotype originates from an adult in good health. This chain uses TRBV3-1 (or the pseudogene TRBV3-2) with TRBJ1-2, with a weak D call TRBD1 (5 bases). CDR3 nucleotide sequence: TGTGCCAGCAGCCCTCGGGAGGGGTTCGGCTATGGCTACACCTTC. It specifies CASSPREGFGYGYTF.